The 29 T cell receptor beta chains below come from one sample, sequenced in a study of human T cells and chemical hapten exposure. MiXCR was run by TCRdb on the RACE reads, yielding one entry per CDR3 protein. The repertoire includes around 110,000 distinct CDR3 sequences, around 10% of them detected once, and around 1.5% sits in the top ten. Time point defined: patch test 1, 2 weeks after DPC sensitization. As for treatment: therapeutic diphenylcyclopropenone sensitization with weekly scalp DPC. The sequencing here drew on whole blood, taken in connection with sensitization to the hapten diphenylcyclopropenone (DPC). The receptors shown here come from a woman aged 50 to 65 with alopecia areata. Some clones in this sample may be carry-over from other donors' samples.

The genes are TRBV9 and TRBJ2-7; 9 nucleotides agree with TRBD2. Germline V CDR1 and CDR2: SGDLS, YYNGEE. V gave up 0 bases and J gave up 5 bases; unmatched junction bases: 12. The CDR3 is 17 residues long. The CDR3: CASSVGLGGRDFHEQYF. CDR3 nucleotides: TGTGCCAGCAGCGTAGGATTGGGCGGGAGGGATTTTCACGAGCAGTACTTC.

This chain connects TRBV2 to TRBJ2-3, with TRBD2 matching 9 bases. The germline V gene encodes CDR1 SNHLY and CDR2 FYNNEI. The CDR3 covers 15 residues. V lost 6 bases to trimming and J lost 2 bases; unmatched junction nucleotides: 6. The chain's CDR3 is CASREERGVTDTQYF. The CDR3 DNA sequence: TGTGCCAGCAGGGAGGAGCGGGGGGTCACAGATACGCAGTATTTT.

In its sample, this clonotype was seen many times. This sequence joins TRBV20-1 and TRBJ2-7, with 8 positions matching TRBD1. The ends lost 4 bases at V and 6 bases at J; junction bases unmatched: 11. This CDR3 comprises 14 residues. Per the germline V gene, CDR1 is DFQATT and CDR2 is SNEGSKA (reference sequence). CDR3 residues: CSATQTGQGAEQYF. DNA for the CDR3: TGCAGTGCTACACAAACAGGACAGGGTGCCGAGCAGTACTTC.

The chain links TRBV10-3 to TRBJ2-3, with D perhaps TRBD2 (6 bases). The V gene lost 5 bases and the J gene lost 2 bases, with 17 bases spanning the gap. Germline V lookup: CDR1 ENHRY, CDR2 SYGVKD. This CDR3 spans 16 amino acids. The CDR3 region has the DNA TGTGCCATCAGTAAAGGGACCCCGCGGGACACAGATACGCAGTATTTT. This translates into CAISKGTPRDTDTQYF.

This clonotype was detected many times. The genes are TRBV7-8 and TRBJ1-1; 7 bases are a match to TRBD1. The CDR3 loop spans 18 amino acids. V trimming: 1 base; J trimming: 0 bases; junction bases outside the gene matches: 11. Germline CDR1 SGHVS, CDR2 FQNEAQ. The CDR3: CASSLVSATGRVNTEAFF. The CDR3 bases are TGTGCCAGCAGCTTAGTTTCCGCGACAGGGAGGGTGAACACTGAAGCTTTCTTT.

The J gene is TRBJ2-7, the V gene TRBV10-3, with 7 bases that match TRBD2. The CDR3 sequence is 14 residues long. Germline loops: CDR1 ENHRY, CDR2 SYGVKD. V was clipped by 6 bases and J by 3 bases; unmatched bases: 8. The CDR3 protein is CAIRDGTNVYEQYF. CDR3 coding DNA: TGTGCCATCAGGGACGGGACTAACGTCTACGAGCAGTACTTC.

This clonotype came up many times. As DNA, the CDR3 is TGTGCCAGCAGCTTAGTCCCAGGGATGGACGAGCAGTACTTC. This translates into CASSLVPGMDEQYF. This chain links TRBV11-2 with TRBJ2-7, with D maybe TRBD1 (5 bases). The CDR3 sequence is 14 residues long. Deletions cut 1 base from V and 5 bases from J, with 12 bases between. Germline V gene sequence: CDR1 SGHAT, CDR2 FQNNGV.

This clonotype was recorded at least ten times. This chain connects TRBV3-1 to TRBJ2-7, with D possibly matching TRBD1 (6 bases). Germline V CDR1 and CDR2: LGHDT, YNNKEL (reference sequence). The V gene lost 3 bases and the J gene lost 4 bases, with 16 bases spanning the gap. The CDR3 consists of 15 residues. In nucleotides, the CDR3 is TGTGCCAGCAGCCATCACAGGGCTAGAAAGTACGAGCAGTACTTC. It is translated as CASSHHRARKYEQYF.

This clonotype was seen more than once but under ten times. The chain couples TRBV18 to TRBJ2-1; 9 bases agree with TRBD2. CDR1 and CDR2 from the germline V gene are KGHSH and LQKENI. Trimming at V came to 3 bases and at J to 9 bases, leaving 9 bases not matched to a gene. CDR3 length: 15 residues. The CDR3 protein is CASSPAPTSGGEQFF. CDR3 nucleotide sequence: TGTGCCAGCTCACCCGCCCCGACTAGCGGCGGTGAGCAGTTCTTC.

This clonotype has just a few counts. The chain is built from TRBV2 and TRBJ1-2; no clear D. Germline V gives CDR1 SNHLY, CDR2 FYNNEI. Trimming took 2 bases from V and 5 from J, leaving 6 bases between them. The CDR3 extends over 12 amino acids. The CDR3 reads CASSELEYGYTF. CDR3 DNA sequence: TGTGCCAGCAGTGAATTGGAGTATGGCTACACCTTC.

V is TRBV7-2 and J is TRBJ2-5, with D maybe TRBD2 (6 bases). Germline CDR1 reads SGHTA; CDR2 reads FQGNSA. Trimming stripped 5 bases from V and 1 base from J, with 14 bases between. The CDR3 consists of 15 residues. This CDR3 is CASSQRRDFQETQYF. CDR3 DNA sequence: TGTGCCAGCAGCCAGCGCCGGGACTTCCAAGAGACCCAGTACTTC. Complete variable domain (other parts from reference TRBV7-2 and TRBJ2-5): GAGVSQSPSNKVTEKGKDVELRCDPISGHTALYWYRQSLGQGLEFLIYFQGNSAPDKSGLPSDRFSAERTGGSVSTLTIQRTQQEDSAVYLCASSQRRDFQETQYFGPGTRLLVL.

The rearrangement uses TRBV6-5 and TRBJ2-7; maybe TRBD1 (6 bases). The CDR3 covers 15 residues. CDR1 MNHEY and CDR2 SVGAGI come from the germline V gene. Trimming took 4 bases from V and 2 from J, leaving 15 bases between them. For the CDR3, the DNA is TGTGCCAGCAGTTCTACCGGGACAAACACCTACGAGCAGTACTTC. It yields the protein CASSSTGTNTYEQYF.

CDR3 in DNA: TGTGCCAGCTCACCGGAGGGAGTAGGAGAAAAACTGTTTTTT. Protein product: CASSPEGVGEKLFF. V gene TRBV18 combines with J gene TRBJ1-4; D is ambiguous. Germline CDR1 reads KGHSH; CDR2 reads LQKENI. The CDR3 spans 14 residues. V shed 3 bases and J shed 8 bases, with 13 bases lying between them.

Ten or more counts support this clonotype. The gene calls are TRBV11-3 and TRBJ2-3; 8 nucleotides line up with TRBD2. V gave up 5 bases and J gave up 3 bases; unmatched junction bases: 10. Looked up from germline, CDR1 is SGHNT and CDR2 is YENEEA. This CDR3 has 16 amino acids. The CDR3 DNA reads as TGTGCCAGCAGCCTGGTCGTGATAGCGGGGACAGATACGCAGTATTTT. Protein product: CASSLVVIAGTDTQYF. Together with reference TRBV11-3 and TRBJ2-3, the CDR3 gives the full variable domain: EAGVVQSPRYKIIEKKQPVAFWCNPISGHNTLYWYLQNLGQGPELLIRYENEEAVDDSQLPKDRFSAERLKGVDSTLKIQPAELGDSAVYLCASSLVVIAGTDTQYFGPGTRLTVL.

This clonotype was recorded at least ten times. The rearrangement links TRBV5-1 to TRBJ2-1; the match to TRBD2 covers 8 bases. The CDR3 spans 16 residues. The germline V gene has CDR1 SGHRS and CDR2 YFSETQ. The V and J ends lost 4 bases and 7 bases, in that order; junction bases with no gene match: 13. In DNA, the CDR3 is TGCGCCAGCAGCCTGGGGGAGCGGGAGTGGGAAAATGAGCAGTTCTTC. Amino acids: CASSLGEREWENEQFF.

Ten or more counts support this clonotype. The chain employs TRBV4-1 and TRBJ2-5; a weak D match, TRBD1 (6 bases). V was trimmed by 0 bases and J by 4 bases, leaving 9 bases between them. Germline V CDR1 and CDR2: MGHRA, YSYEKL. CDR3 length: 14 amino acids. The CDR3 DNA is TGCGCCAGCAGCCAAGATCAGGGGCCAGAGACCCAGTACTTC. Residues: CASSQDQGPETQYF.

This clonotype has at least ten counts. The chain has TRBV20-1 and TRBJ2-1; 10 bases line up with TRBD2. The CDR3 runs 14 residues. CDR1 and CDR2 from the germline V gene are DFQATT and SNEGSKA (reference sequence). V shed 2 bases, J shed 10 bases, and the junction held 8 bases outside the gene matches. CDR3 nucleotide sequence: TGCAGTGCTAGATCTAGCGGGAGCGTTGGAGAGCAGTTCTTC. It translates to CSARSSGSVGEQFF.

This clonotype was seen more than once but under ten times. CDR3 nucleotides: TGTGCCAGCAGCTTGTCCGACAACACTGGGCAGCCCCAGCATTTT. This codes for CASSLSDNTGQPQHF. The rearrangement links TRBV5-6 to TRBJ1-5; D remains unclear. CDR3 length: 15 amino acids. V lost 1 base, J lost 7 bases, and 15 bases lay in between. CDR1 SGHDT and CDR2 YYEEEE come from the germline V gene.

The V call is TRBV29-1, the J call TRBJ2-7; a possible D gene is TRBD1 (6 bases). The CDR3 loop spans 14 amino acids. Germline CDR1 SQVTM, CDR2 ANQGSEA. V shed 4 bases and J shed 1 base, with 14 bases lying between them. CDR3 loop: CSVGPGQSSYEQYF. The DNA of the CDR3 is TGCAGCGTTGGCCCGGGACAAAGTTCCTACGAGCAGTACTTC.

The table lists this clonotype with many counts. This chain uses TRBV4-1 with TRBJ2-3; 7 nucleotides match TRBD2. The V and J ends lost 4 bases and 5 bases, in that order; junction bases with no gene match: 6. CDR3 size: 14 residues. CDR1 is MGHRA and CDR2 is YSYEKL in the germline V gene. This chain's CDR3 is CASSPTGGLDTQYF. The CDR3 DNA sequence: TGCGCCAGCAGCCCAACGGGGGGTCTAGATACGCAGTATTTT.

The chain joins TRBV11-3 to TRBJ2-2; 7 bases are a match to TRBD2. The ends lost 3 bases at V and 0 bases at J; junction bases unmatched: 1. The CDR3 runs 15 residues. CDR1 and CDR2 (germline): SGHNT, YENEEA. The CDR3 region has the DNA TGTGCCAGCAGCTTCAGCGGGACGAACACCGGGGAGCTGTTTTTT. This gives the protein CASSFSGTNTGELFF.

The CDR3 DNA reads TGTGCCAGTACCTATGGGGGCGGGCTGTCCACTGAAGCTTTCTTT. This codes for CASTYGGGLSTEAFF. The chain links TRBV12-3 or TRBV12-4 to TRBJ1-1; the D gene is possibly TRBD1 (6 bases). The CDR3 runs to 15 residues. V shed 9 bases and J shed 4 bases, with 21 bases lying between them.

This clonotype was picked up many times. This sequence joins TRBV7-2 and TRBJ1-2; D ambiguous. The CDR3 extends over 13 amino acids. The V gene's germline CDR1 is SGHTA and CDR2 FQGNSA. Trimming stripped 7 bases from V and 0 bases from J, with 9 bases between. Written as DNA, the CDR3 is TGTGCCAGCAACATAGGAGCTAACTATGGCTACACCTTC. Residues: CASNIGANYGYTF. The complete variable domain, with remaining parts taken from reference TRBV7-2 and TRBJ1-2, reads GAGVSQSPSNKVTEKGKDVELRCDPISGHTALYWYRQSLGQGLEFLIYFQGNSAPDKSGLPSDRFSAERTGGSVSTLTIQRTQQEDSAVYLCASNIGANYGYTFGSGTRLTVV.

The sample holds a few counts of this clonotype. This rearrangement joins TRBV7-6 to TRBJ2-2, with D uncertain. The V gene lost 4 bases and the J gene lost 0 bases, with 6 bases spanning the gap. CDR1 SGHVS and CDR2 FNYEAQ come from the germline V gene. The length of the CDR3 is 14 residues. The DNA for the CDR3 is TGTGCCAGCAGCTCACCTACGAACACCGGGGAGCTGTTTTTT. Translation: CASSSPTNTGELFF.

This clonotype has only a few counts. The V call is TRBV7-2, the J call TRBJ2-4; TRBD2 matches at 13 bases. The V and J ends lost 5 bases and 0 bases, in that order; junction bases with no gene match: 13. CDR1 and CDR2 from the germline V gene are SGHTA and FQGNSA. CDR3 length: 20 amino acids. The CDR3 reads CASSLKRTSGRGRAKNIQYF. In nucleotides, the CDR3 is TGTGCCAGCAGCCTTAAACGGACTAGCGGGAGAGGAAGAGCCAAAAACATTCAGTACTTC.

The chain joins TRBV20-1 to TRBJ1-5, with a weak D call TRBD1 (5 bases). Trimming pared 3 bases from V and 6 bases from J, leaving 15 bases between. CDR3 length: 14 amino acids. Germline CDR1 reads DFQATT; CDR2 reads SNEGSKA (reference sequence). The CDR3 region is CSAREQDGGQPQHF. CDR3 DNA: TGCAGTGCTAGGGAACAGGACGGGGGTCAGCCCCAGCATTTT.

This clonotype was recorded a few times. The chain is built from TRBV7-6 and TRBJ1-1; no clear D gene. Germline CDR1 SGHVS, CDR2 FNYEAQ. The V and J ends lost 6 bases and 0 bases respectively, with 5 bases between them. The CDR3 runs 12 residues. CDR3 residues: CASRGMNTEAFF. In DNA, the CDR3 is TGTGCCAGCAGGGGGATGAACACTGAAGCTTTCTTT. Drawing the rest from reference TRBV7-6 and TRBJ1-1, the complete variable domain is GAGVSQSPRYKVTKRGQDVALRCDPISGHVSLYWYRQALGQGPEFLTYFNYEAQQDKSGLPNDRFSAERPEGSISTLTIQRTEQRDSAMYRCASRGMNTEAFFGQGTRLTVV.

The rearrangement links TRBV7-2 to TRBJ1-4; D unresolved. Trimming cost V 1 base and J 6 bases, with 15 bases left between them. The V gene's germline CDR1 is SGHTA and CDR2 FQGNSA. The CDR3 spans 16 residues. CDR3 protein: CASSLVSTRAYEKLFF. Written as DNA, the CDR3 is TGTGCCAGCAGCTTAGTATCGACAAGGGCCTATGAAAAACTGTTTTTT.

This clonotype has a count of ten or more. V is TRBV6-2 or TRBV6-3 and J is TRBJ1-5, with 7 bases that match TRBD1. Trimming at V came to 5 bases and at J to 3 bases, leaving 10 bases not matched to a gene. Germline CDR1 MNHEY, CDR2 SVGEGT. The CDR3 totals 16 residues. The CDR3 bases are TGTGCCAGCAGTATGACAGGGTCCTTACTCAATCAGCCCCAGCATTTT. Protein product: CASSMTGSLLNQPQHF.